This record looks at one T cell receptor beta chain sequence and its context. The antigen remains unidentified. The V gene's germline CDR1 is SGHNT and CDR2 YENEEA. This CDR3 comprises 16 residues. V was trimmed by 4 bases and J by 4 bases, leaving 18 bases between them. These data originate in a study of T cells in localized non-small cell lung cancer. Clones were sequenced by immunoSEQ multiplex PCR, and TCRdb holds only the in-frame ones, with some missing. The sample holds 23,000 or so clones, approximately 91% seen once. Whole-study findings and limits: Blood T cell density predicted longer survival; adjacent-lung clonality, shorter. There were a median around 59 of the top 100 tumor clones appearing in adjacent lung.

Material: peripheral blood mononuclear cells, obtained before any cancer treatment. This chain joins TRBV11-3 and TRBJ2-3, with D perhaps assigned TRBD1 or TRBD2 (5 bases each). The TCR comes from a male donor at least 60 years old with stage II lung adenocarcinoma. This CDR3 reads CASSSGQREAPDTQYF. In DNA, the CDR3 is TGTGCCAGCAGCTCGGGGCAGAGAGAGGCACCAGATACGCAGTATTTT.